These T cell receptor beta chains were read from a single sample in a study of control samples from healthy donors and cancer patients. TCRdb keeps only in-frame clones here, not all; method: immunoSEQ multiplex PCR. The profile shows 95,000 to 150,000 clones, 87% of them singletons. The material sequenced was blood. These receptors were obtained from a man in his 60s in good health. Both conserved end residues are part of each CDR3. Fields, in order: D gene, clone size, J gene, V gene, CDR3 DNA, CDR3 protein. The D gene is left open where the match is weak. Clone size is stated in some rows and not others, as once, few, many or a class when expanded.

>.|few|TRBJ1-2|TRBV4-2
TGTGCCAGCAGCCAAGATTCAGGGTTTGATGGCTACACCTTC
CASSQDSGFDGYTF
>.|.|TRBJ1-3|TRBV23-1
TGCGCCAGCAGTCAATCAGCTTTTCTTAGTGCTCTCTACTCTGGAAACACCATATATTTT
CASSQSAFLSALYSGNTIYF
>.|.|TRBJ1-1|TRBV28
TGTGCCAGCAGACAGAACACTGAAGCTTTCTTT
CASRQNTEAFF
>.|.|TRBJ1-5|TRBV28
TGTGCCAGCAGTAGAACAGGGACTCGATATAGCAATCAGCCCCAGCATTTT
CASSRTGTRYSNQPQHF
>.|.|TRBJ2-7|TRBV10-3
TGTGCCATCAGTGAGTTAGAAAGTACAGGGAGTAACGAGCAGTACTTC
CAISELESTGSNEQYF
>TRBD2|.|TRBJ2-7|TRBV27
TGTGCCAGCAGTTTTGGTCTAGCGGGGGACGAGCAGTACTTC
CASSFGLAGDEQYF
>TRBD1|.|TRBJ2-7|TRBV18
TGTGCCAGCTCACTGGGACAGAGCTCCTACGAGCAGTACTTC
CASSLGQSSYEQYF
>.|.|TRBJ1-6|TRBV2
TGTGCCAGCAGTGCCGACGGGAATTCACCCCTCCACTTT
CASSADGNSPLHF
>TRBD1|.|TRBJ2-3|TRBV18
TGTGCCAGCTCACCACAGGGGGCTGGGACAGATACGCAGTATTTT
CASSPQGAGTDTQYF
>TRBD1|.|TRBJ2-5|TRBV5-6
TGTGCCAGCAGCTTGGTCTATGGACAGGGTGTGGGAGAGACCCAGTACTTC
CASSLVYGQGVGETQYF
>.|.|TRBJ1-1|TRBV7-9
TGTGCCAGCAGCCTAGGGACTTCTGAAGCTTTCTTT
CASSLGTSEAFF
>TRBD1|.|TRBJ2-7|TRBV4-1
TGCGCCAGCAGCCAAGGAGGGACAGGGACCCCCTACGAGCAGTACTTC
CASSQGGTGTPYEQYF
>TRBD2|.|TRBJ2-1|TRBV19
TGTGCCAGTAGTATGCGGTCTAGCGGGCACAATGAGCAGTTCTTC
CASSMRSSGHNEQFF
>TRBD1|.|TRBJ2-1|TRBV19
TGTGCCAGTAGTATACCGGGACAGTTTTACAATGAGCAGTTCTTC
CASSIPGQFYNEQFF
>.|many|TRBJ1-2|TRBV19
TGTGCCAGTAGTATAGGCAGGGTGAGCGGCTACACCTTC
CASSIGRVSGYTF
>TRBD1|.|TRBJ2-2|TRBV28
TGTGCCAGCAGGGGGGACAGGTCGAACACCGGGGAGCTGTTTTTT
CASRGDRSNTGELFF
>.|few|TRBJ1-2|TRBV19
TGTGCCAGTAGCAAGGACGGGTTCTATGGCTACACCTTC
CASSKDGFYGYTF
>.|.|TRBJ2-3|TRBV5-1
TGCGCCAGCAGCTTGGGGGGCCCAGATACGCAGTATTTT
CASSLGGPDTQYF
>TRBD1|.|TRBJ1-6|TRBV7-2
TGTGCCAGCAGCTTGACAGGGATGAATTCACCCCTCCACTTT
CASSLTGMNSPLHF
>.|.|TRBJ2-3|TRBV28
TGTGCCAGCGGGCTTGGGTTGGGGTTTGCCCAGTATTTT
CASGLGLGFAQYF
>TRBD2|.|TRBJ2-1|TRBV7-3
TGTGCCAGCAGCTCAACGGGAGGGAATGGCAATGAGCAGTTCTTC
CASSSTGGNGNEQFF
>.|once|TRBJ1-6|TRBV11-2
TGTGCCAGCAGCTTAGTCGGAGGGGTTAATTCACCCCTCCACTTT
CASSLVGGVNSPLHF
>.|.|TRBJ1-4|TRBV4-2
TGTGCCAGCAGCCAAGCAACCCGTGCAACTAATGAAAAACTGTTTTTT
CASSQATRATNEKLFF
>.|.|TRBJ2-1|TRBV4-1
TGCGCCAGCAGCCAAGATCCGGCGGGGAACAATGAGCAGTTCTTC
CASSQDPAGNNEQFF
>.|.|TRBJ2-1|TRBV19
TGTGCCAGTAGTAAGGGACGAGCAATGGATGAGCAGTTCTTC
CASSKGRAMDEQFF
>TRBD2|.|TRBJ2-1|TRBV7-2
TGTGCCAGCAGCTCTAGCGGGGGTTACTCCGGGGAGCAGTTCTTC
CASSSSGGYSGEQFF
>TRBD1|few|TRBJ2-7|TRBV3-1/TRBV3-2
TGTGCCAGCAGCCACGGGGACAGGGTCAGGTACGAGCAGTACTTC
CASSHGDRVRYEQYF
>TRBD1|.|TRBJ1-2|TRBV12-3/TRBV12-4
TGTGCCAGCACCCTAGGGACAGGGGACGGCTACACCTTC
CASTLGTGDGYTF
>.|.|TRBJ2-7|TRBV6-6
TGTGCCAGCAGTAAAAACGAGGACGGGTACGAGCAGTACTTC
CASSKNEDGYEQYF
>.|.|TRBJ1-5|TRBV15
TGTGCCACCAGCCTCTCTCCATTAGACAGTAGTAGGCAGCCCCAGCATTTT
CATSLSPLDSSRQPQHF
>.|.|TRBJ1-4|TRBV15
TGTGCCACCAGCAGAGATTGGCGAGAAAAACTGTTTTTT
CATSRDWREKLFF
>.|.|TRBJ1-1|TRBV5-1
TGCGCCAGCAGCATACAGGGATCTGAAGCTTTCTTT
CASSIQGSEAFF
>.|once|TRBJ2-1|TRBV10-1
TGCGCCAGCCCAAGGGGGGGGCCCTCTACGTTCTTC
CASPRGGPSTFF
>TRBD1|.|TRBJ1-2|TRBV7-3
TGTGCCAGCAGCTTAGGACCGGCAGGGGGTAACTATGGCTACACCTTC
CASSLGPAGGNYGYTF
>.|.|TRBJ1-1|TRBV10-1
TGCGCCAGCAGTGAATCGGCAGGCACTGAAGCTTTCTTT
CASSESAGTEAFF
>TRBD1|.|TRBJ1-1|TRBV6-4
TGTGCCAGCAGTGACTCCGAGGGGGCCTCTGAAGCTTTCTTT
CASSDSEGASEAFF
>.|.|TRBJ1-6|TRBV30
TGTGCCTGGAGTGGGCAGGGGAATTCACCCCTCCACTTT
CAWSGQGNSPLHF
>.|.|TRBJ2-3|TRBV7-2
TGTGCCAGCAGCACCTATGTTGCAGATACGCAGTATTTT
CASSTYVADTQYF